The 32 T cell receptor beta chains given below trace back to one sample, sequenced in a study of shared T cell receptors in the human thymus. Clones were read by immunoSEQ multiplex PCR, and TCRdb kept only the in-frame ones, dropping some. The sample lists over 650,000 clones, 80% to 90% occurring once. The sample also formed part of further work on human thymus T cells.

The sequencing input was thymocytes. The receptor source for this set is a boy under three years old with a congenital heart defect.

The chain joins TRBV6-5 to TRBJ2-1; D not certain. The CDR3 loop spans 16 amino acids. V dropped 0 bases and J dropped 0 bases, with 9 bases sitting between them. Per the germline V gene, CDR1 is MNHEY and CDR2 is SVGAGI. CDR3 bases: TGTGCCAGCAGTTACTCTGGAGCTAGCTCCTACAATGAGCAGTTCTTC. It yields the protein CASSYSGASSYNEQFF.

Here the CDR3 reads CASSWSPGTGGSYEQYF. The CDR3 coding sequence is TGCGCCAGCAGCTGGTCCCCCGGGACAGGCGGATCCTACGAGCAGTACTTC. V usage is TRBV5-1 and J usage is TRBJ2-7; 8 bases match TRBD1. Germline assignment: CDR1 SGHRS and CDR2 YFSETQ. This CDR3 spans 17 amino acids. V lost 3 bases to trimming and J lost 1 base; unmatched junction nucleotides: 12.

The gene calls are TRBV5-1 and TRBJ2-1, with a weak D call TRBD2 (6 bases). Germline CDR1 and CDR2: SGHRS and YFSETQ. The CDR3 loop spans 11 amino acids. The V gene lost 3 bases and the J gene lost 13 bases, with 11 bases spanning the gap. This CDR3 is CASSSPGLQFF. CDR3 DNA sequence: TGCGCCAGCAGCTCACCGGGACTTCAGTTCTTC.

The rearrangement uses TRBV27 and TRBJ1-4, with TRBD1 as a possible D gene (6 bases). Trimming shortened V by 6 bases and J by 3 bases, and 17 bases separated the two germline ends. Germline values: CDR1 MNHEY, CDR2 SMNVEV (reference sequence). The CDR3 is 16 amino acids. This CDR3 reads CASSDRSGAPNEKLFF. The CDR3 region has the DNA TGTGCCAGCAGCGATAGGTCAGGGGCCCCTAATGAAAAACTGTTTTTT.

This chain joins TRBV7-6 and TRBJ2-2; no firm D call. CDR3 length: 14 residues. Germline CDR1 is SGHVS and CDR2 is FNYEAQ. V lost 2 bases and J 1 base, leaving 5 bases between the germline ends. CDR3 in DNA: TGTGCCAGCAGCTTAACAGAGAACACCGGGGAGCTGTTTTTT. Its protein is CASSLTENTGELFF.

The chain combines TRBV27 with TRBJ2-7, with D maybe TRBD1 (5 bases). Trimming pared 2 bases from V and 3 bases from J, leaving 14 bases between. Germline loops: CDR1 MNHEY, CDR2 SMNVEV (reference sequence). The CDR3 contains 15 residues. The CDR3 nucleotides read TGTGCCAGCAGTTTAAGTCCCTCACAGGTCTACGAGCAGTACTTC. It translates to CASSLSPSQVYEQYF.

This clone was seen a few times. This chain joins TRBV19 and TRBJ2-1, with TRBD2 matching 12 bases. V was pared by 4 bases and J by 8 bases, with 18 bases of the junction left unmatched. There are 19 residues in the CDR3. The germline V gene encodes CDR1 LNHDA and CDR2 SQIVND (reference sequence). The CDR3 DNA reads TGTGCCAGTAGTACCCTCAGGACTAGCGGGGAAAACGGCGTGGATGAGCAGTTCTTC. As protein: CASSTLRTSGENGVDEQFF.

This clone came up a few times. The chain employs TRBV18 and TRBJ1-6, with D maybe TRBD1 (6 bases). Germline V gene sequence: CDR1 KGHSH, CDR2 LQKENI. The CDR3 has 17 residues. Trimming took 4 bases from V and 7 from J, leaving 20 bases between them. This CDR3 reads CASSLAQGEDRNSPLHF. Written as DNA, the CDR3 is TGTGCCAGCTCACTTGCACAGGGTGAGGATCGGAATTCACCCCTCCACTTT.

The V gene is TRBV15, the J gene TRBJ2-3; the D gene is possibly TRBD2 (6 bases). Germline CDR1 reads LNHNV; CDR2 reads YYDKDF (reference sequence). Trimming stripped 8 bases from V and 4 bases from J, with 19 bases between. There are 15 residues in the CDR3. The CDR3, as DNA: TGTGCCACCGGGGGGAAAGGGTCAAAGCCAGATACGCAGTATTTT. Translated: CATGGKGSKPDTQYF.

The rearrangement uses TRBV4-1 and TRBJ1-5, with TRBD1 matching over 7 bases. Trimming cost V 3 bases and J 1 base; bases outside gene matches: 12. Germline V gene sequence: CDR1 MGHRA, CDR2 YSYEKL. This CDR3 contains 18 residues. The CDR3 reads CASSHRQGVGNSNQPQHF. As DNA, the CDR3 is TGCGCCAGCAGCCATCGTCAGGGGGTCGGGAACAGCAATCAGCCCCAGCATTTT.

The chain is built from TRBV9 and TRBJ2-7; D is possibly TRBD2 (5 bases). In germline, CDR1 is SGDLS, CDR2 YYNGEE. The CDR3 is made up of 14 amino acids. Trimming took off 0 bases at V and 4 bases at J, with 11 bases between the two ends. The CDR3 DNA is TGTGCCAGCAGCGTAGAGGGATCGGGGTACGAGCAGTACTTC. Translation gives CASSVEGSGYEQYF.

This clone appeared once. This chain links TRBV5-5 with TRBJ1-1; 11 bases map to TRBD1. Germline CDR1 reads SGHKS; CDR2 reads YYEKEE (reference sequence). V trimming: 4 bases; J trimming: 3 bases; junction bases outside the gene matches: 5. The CDR3 is made up of 15 amino acids. In DNA, the CDR3 is TGTGCCAGCAGCCGAAGGACAGGGGGCGACACTGAAGCTTTCTTT. Its protein is CASSRRTGGDTEAFF.

The chain links TRBV5-4 to TRBJ1-1, with a tentative D call TRBD1 (5 bases). The germline V gene has CDR1 SGHNT and CDR2 YYREEE (reference sequence). This CDR3 has 13 residues. Trimming cost V 1 base and J 4 bases, with 8 bases left between them. The CDR3 here is CASSLSGITEAFF. The CDR3 nucleotides read TGTGCCAGCAGCTTGTCAGGGATCACTGAAGCTTTCTTT.

The chain has TRBV4-1 and TRBJ2-7, with D tentatively TRBD1 (6 bases). The CDR3 sequence is 15 residues long. The germline V and J ends were trimmed by 1 base and 0 bases, with 10 bases remaining between them. Germline CDR1 and CDR2: MGHRA and YSYEKL. The CDR3 protein is CASSQGGGPSYEQYF. Here the CDR3 DNA reads TGCGCCAGCAGCCAAGGTGGGGGCCCCTCCTACGAGCAGTACTTC.

The chain has TRBV11-2 and TRBJ2-1, with a possible D match to TRBD2 (5 bases). The germline gives CDR1 SGHAT, CDR2 FQNNGV. Trimming removed 3 bases at V and 6 bases at J, with 12 bases between. The CDR3 contains 14 residues. The CDR3 protein is CASSLGLAGNEQFF. In DNA form, the CDR3 reads TGTGCCAGCAGCTTGGGCCTAGCTGGCAATGAGCAGTTCTTC.

CDR3 region: CASSPRTSGSLSSYNEQFF. The CDR3 coding sequence is TGTGCCAGCAGCCCCCGGACTAGCGGGAGTCTTAGCTCCTACAATGAGCAGTTCTTC. The rearrangement joins TRBV11-2 to TRBJ2-1; 13 bases agree with TRBD2. CDR3 size: 19 residues. Germline CDR1 reads SGHAT; CDR2 reads FQNNGV. The junction had 10 bases not matched to a gene; V was cut back by 5 bases and J by 0 bases.

This clone was recorded once. V is TRBV9 and J is TRBJ1-4; no definite D call. Trimming took off 0 bases at V and 12 bases at J, with 12 bases between the two ends. CDR3 length: 13 residues. Germline V gene lookup returns CDR1 SGDLS and CDR2 YYNGEE. The CDR3 nucleotides read TGTGCCAGCAGCGTAGCGGGAAGAAGTCAACTGTTTTTT. Translating it yields CASSVAGRSQLFF.

This chain links TRBV7-6 with TRBJ2-3; 7 bases map to TRBD2. The germline V gene has CDR1 SGHVS and CDR2 FNYEAQ. The CDR3 consists of 19 residues. Trimming at V came to 4 bases and at J to 3 bases, leaving 19 bases not matched to a gene. The CDR3 loop is CASSSDPRWAGVRTDTQYF. In DNA, the CDR3 is TGTGCCAGCAGCTCAGACCCCCGCTGGGCGGGAGTACGTACAGATACGCAGTATTTT.

This clone turned up a few times. V usage is TRBV11-3 and J usage is TRBJ2-2; D is ambiguous. The CDR3 has 12 amino acids. Germline CDR1 is SGHNT and CDR2 is YENEEA. V was cut by 5 bases and J by 1 base, with 2 bases left in between. In DNA, the CDR3 is TGTGCCAGCAGCCAGAACACCGGGGAGCTGTTTTTT. It codes for CASSQNTGELFF.

The chain links TRBV14 to TRBJ2-3, with 7 bases that match TRBD2. The CDR3 runs 16 residues. With V trimmed by 4 bases and J by 5 bases, 12 bases remained unmatched. Germline-derived CDR1 and CDR2 are SGHDN and FVKESK. CDR3 residues: CASSRRIGRRIDTQYF. The CDR3 bases are TGTGCCAGCAGCCGCCGGATCGGGAGGAGGATAGATACGCAGTATTTT. The full variable domain, rest sourced from reference TRBV14 and TRBJ2-3, is EAGVTQFPSHSVIEKGQTVTLRCDPISGHDNLYWYRRVMGKEIKFLLHFVKESKQDESGMPNNRFLAERTGGTYSTLKVQPAELEDSGVYFCASSRRIGRRIDTQYFGPGTRLTVL.

A word on this clone: A read error may account for a junction end that differs from germline. This chain links TRBV7-6 with TRBJ2-5, with D unresolved. This CDR3 spans 15 amino acids. CDR1 is SGHVS and CDR2 is FNYEAQ in the germline V gene. As DNA, the CDR3 is TGTGCCAGCAGCTCCCCCCTCTTGGTCCAAAACTTAGTGGACTTC. Translated: CASSSPLLVQNLVDF.

The V call is TRBV15, the J call TRBJ1-1; D ambiguous. The CDR3 runs 20 residues. Germline CDR1 is LNHNV and CDR2 is YYDKDF (reference sequence). Trimming shortened V by 1 base and J by 0 bases, and 24 bases separated the two germline ends. As DNA, the CDR3 is TGTGCCACCAGCAGAGGCCGGGTTGACCCGCCGGATCCTATGAACACTGAAGCTTTCTTT. It translates to CATSRGRVDPPDPMNTEAFF.

On this clone itself: This sample also contains other DNA sequences that code for the same CDR3. V usage is TRBV19 and J usage is TRBJ2-7; TRBD1 might be the D (5 bases). V was cut by 5 bases and J by 0 bases, with 14 bases left in between. Germline loops: CDR1 LNHDA, CDR2 SQIVND (reference sequence). The CDR3 covers 15 residues. Written as DNA, the CDR3 is TGTGCCAGTAGTTCCGGCAGGACAAGCTCCTACGAGCAGTACTTC. This codes for CASSSGRTSSYEQYF.

This chain uses TRBV7-2 with TRBJ2-3; maybe TRBD2 (5 bases). This CDR3 is built from 13 residues. The germline V and J ends were trimmed by 3 bases and 7 bases, with 11 bases remaining between them. In germline, CDR1 is SGHTA, CDR2 FQGNSA. CDR3 DNA: TGTGCCAGCAGCTTCAAAGCGGTGAATACGCAGTATTTT. The encoded protein is CASSFKAVNTQYF. Supplemented by reference TRBV7-2 and TRBJ2-3, the full variable domain reads GAGVSQSPSNKVTEKGKDVELRCDPISGHTALYWYRQSLGQGLEFLIYFQGNSAPDKSGLPSDRFSAERTGGSVSTLTIQRTQQEDSAVYLCASSFKAVNTQYFGPGTRLTVL.

The chain uses TRBV19 and TRBJ1-2; 11 bases map to TRBD1. The CDR3 runs to 19 residues. Germline CDR1 and CDR2: LNHDA and SQIVND (reference sequence). Germline trimming cut 1 base from V and 6 bases from J; bases unmatched to any gene: 16. The CDR3 nucleotides read TGTGCCAGTAGTATAGGAGAGTTTGGACAGGGGGCATCTTTACATGGCTACACCTTC. Amino acid sequence: CASSIGEFGQGASLHGYTF.

V is TRBV7-2 and J is TRBJ2-7, with 7 bases lining up with TRBD1. The junction had 7 bases not matched to a gene; V was cut back by 5 bases and J by 6 bases. CDR1 and CDR2 from the germline V gene are SGHTA and FQGNSA. The CDR3 has 13 residues. The CDR3 spells CASSPRQGCEQYF. CDR3 coding DNA: TGTGCCAGCAGCCCACGACAGGGCTGCGAGCAGTACTTC.

V gene TRBV5-6 combines with J gene TRBJ1-2; the D is unclear. Germline V gene data show CDR1 as SGHDT and CDR2 as YYEEEE. Deletions cut 4 bases from V and 5 bases from J, with 18 bases between. This CDR3 region has 15 residues. The CDR3 loop is CASSIERRGGYGYTF. The CDR3 DNA sequence: TGTGCCAGCAGCATCGAGAGGCGGGGAGGGTATGGCTACACCTTC.

The V call is TRBV30, the J call TRBJ2-5; 9 bases fit TRBD1. The J call could be wrong; TRBJ2-7 is a better fit for the DNA end. This CDR3 contains 16 residues. Germline V CDR1 and CDR2: GTSNPN, SVGIG (reference sequence). CDR3 region: CAWESRDRVPNYEQYF. The CDR3 DNA reads TGTGCCTGGGAGTCCCGGGACAGGGTACCCAACTACGAGCAGTACTTC.

This clone was counted a few times. The chain couples TRBV19 to TRBJ2-1, with D possibly being TRBD2 (6 bases). Germline CDR1 LNHDA, CDR2 SQIVND (reference sequence). Trimming stripped 9 bases from V and 10 bases from J, with 16 bases between. This CDR3 has 12 amino acids. CDR3 DNA sequence: TGTGCCAGAGGGAGGCTCGTAGAGGAGCAGTTCTTC. Residues: CARGRLVEEQFF. Drawing the rest from reference TRBV19 and TRBJ2-1, the complete variable domain is DGGITQSPKYLFRKEGQNVTLSCEQNLNHDAMYWYRQDPGQGLRLIYYSQIVNDFQKGDIAEGYSVSREKKESFPLTVTSAQKNPTAFYLCARGRLVEEQFFGPGTRLTVL.

This clone was recorded only once. The chain employs TRBV2 and TRBJ1-2; D gene uncertain. From germline, CDR1 is SNHLY and CDR2 FYNNEI. Deletions cut 4 bases from V and 6 bases from J, with 6 bases between. The CDR3 consists of 11 residues. The CDR3 sequence is CASSGRDGYTF. For the CDR3, the DNA is TGTGCCAGCAGTGGGAGGGATGGCTACACCTTC.

V usage is TRBV6-5 and J usage is TRBJ2-5, with a tentative D call TRBD1 (5 bases). V gave up 5 bases and J gave up 0 bases, with 13 bases separating them. Germline V lookup: CDR1 MNHEY, CDR2 SVGAGI. This CDR3 is 15 amino acids long. The CDR3 DNA reads TGTGCCAGCAGTCAGACAGATATGTACCAAGAGACCCAGTACTTC. Its translation: CASSQTDMYQETQYF.

A single count supports this clone. The chain carries TRBV4-3 and TRBJ2-1; 7 bases agree with TRBD2. CDR1 and CDR2 from the germline V gene are LGHNA and YSLEER. This CDR3 contains 17 residues. J lost 0 bases, V lost 3 bases, and 8 bases had no gene match. The CDR3 DNA follows: TGCGCCAGCAGCCACCAGACTAGCAGGAGCTCCTACAATGAGCAGTTCTTC. Protein product: CASSHQTSRSSYNEQFF.